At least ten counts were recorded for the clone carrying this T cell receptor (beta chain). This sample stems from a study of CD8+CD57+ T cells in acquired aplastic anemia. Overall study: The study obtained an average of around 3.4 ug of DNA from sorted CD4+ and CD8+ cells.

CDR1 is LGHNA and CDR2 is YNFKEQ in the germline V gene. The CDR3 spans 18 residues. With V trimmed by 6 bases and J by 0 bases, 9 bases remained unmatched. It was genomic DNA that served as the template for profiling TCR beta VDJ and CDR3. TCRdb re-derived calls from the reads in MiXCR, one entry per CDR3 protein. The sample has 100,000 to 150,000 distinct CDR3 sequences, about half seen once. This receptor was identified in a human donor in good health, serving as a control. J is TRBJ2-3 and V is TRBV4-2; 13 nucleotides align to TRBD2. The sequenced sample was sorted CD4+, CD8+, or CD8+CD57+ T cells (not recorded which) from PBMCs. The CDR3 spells CASSSTQLAGGSTDTQYF. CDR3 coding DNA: TGTGCCAGCAGTAGCACCCAACTAGCGGGGGGGAGCACAGATACGCAGTATTTT.